These 16 T cell receptor beta chains originate from one sample sequenced in a study of blood T cells in healthy people across ages. Sample-barcoded 5' priming and a J-beta primer mix drove a second PCR of about 6 to 12 cycles. Via MiXCR, TCRdb re-called the 5' RACE reads, giving one row per CDR3 protein. The sample has around 1,900,000 distinct CDR3 sequences, about two fifths seen once. Sequencing used blood. These receptors were collected from a human donor in good health.

The genes are TRBV28 and TRBJ2-3; D unclear. The V end was cut by 6 bases, the J end by 10 bases, with 11 bases between. This CDR3 region has 11 residues. The germline V gene encodes CDR1 MDHEN and CDR2 SYDVKM. In nucleotides, the CDR3 is TGTGCCAGCAGGGTCTCTCTGGCGCAGTATTTT. As protein: CASRVSLAQYF. Full variable domain (outside the CDR3, taken from reference TRBV28 and TRBJ2-3): DVKVTQSSRYLVKRTGEKVFLECVQDMDHENMFWYRQDPGLGLRLIYFSYDVKMKEKGDIPEGYSVSREKKERFSLILESASTNQTSMYLCASRVSLAQYFGPGTRLTVL.

This clonotype has more than one count but fewer than ten. The chain employs TRBV12-3 or TRBV12-4 and TRBJ2-2, with D perhaps given as TRBD1 or TRBD2 (5 bases each). CDR3 length: 14 residues. V dropped 5 bases and J dropped 4 bases, with 11 bases sitting between them. CDR3 loop: CASSLRGVTGELFF. CDR3 bases: TGTGCCAGCAGTCTCAGAGGGGTCACCGGGGAGCTGTTTTTT.

This clonotype was seen repeatedly, ten times or more. The J gene is TRBJ1-2, the V gene TRBV29-1; D is unresolved. The CDR3 is made up of 13 amino acids. Trimming removed 4 bases from V and 2 bases from J, with 11 bases in between. CDR1 and CDR2 from the germline V gene are SQVTM and ANQGSEA. CDR3 sequence (DNA): TGCAGCGTTGTAGGCCAGATCAACTATGGCTACACCTTC. Translating gives CSVVGQINYGYTF.

This sequence joins TRBV7-2 and TRBJ2-2; 9 nucleotides agree with TRBD2. Trimming took 5 bases from V and 3 from J; bases not matched to a gene: 7. Germline V gene data show CDR1 as SGHTA and CDR2 as FQGNSA. The length of the CDR3 is 16 residues. CDR3 residues: CASSPLAGAHTGELFF. CDR3 DNA sequence: TGTGCCAGCAGCCCGTTAGCGGGGGCCCACACCGGGGAGCTGTTTTTT. The whole variable domain, remainder taken from reference TRBV7-2 and TRBJ2-2, is GAGVSQSPSNKVTEKGKDVELRCDPISGHTALYWYRQSLGQGLEFLIYFQGNSAPDKSGLPSDRFSAERTGGSVSTLTIQRTQQEDSAVYLCASSPLAGAHTGELFFGEGSRLTVL.

This clonotype was seen more than once but under ten times. The junction differs from germline at one of its ends, possibly a read error. V usage is TRBV7-2 and J usage is TRBJ2-4; 12 nucleotides align to TRBD2. With the DNA end fitting TRBJ2-5 better, the J assignment may be wrong. This CDR3 spans 18 amino acids. In germline, CDR1 is SGHTA, CDR2 FQGNSA. This chain's CDR3 is CASSLEGLAGGSQQTQYF. The CDR3 region has the DNA TGTGCCAGCAGTTTAGAGGGTCTAGCGGGGGGGTCCCAGCAGACCCAGTACTTC.

This clonotype appeared once. V usage is TRBV7-9 and J usage is TRBJ1-1; 10 bases align to TRBD1. CDR3 size: 14 residues. The germline V gene encodes CDR1 SEHNR and CDR2 FQNEAQ (reference sequence). With 5 bases clipped from V and 5 bases from J, the junction kept 5 bases outside the gene matches. The CDR3 coding sequence is TGTGCCAGCAGCGTTGGGACAGGGGCAACTGAAGCTTTCTTT. Encoded protein: CASSVGTGATEAFF.

A few counts support this clonotype. The chain has TRBV7-3 and TRBJ2-5; maybe TRBD1 (5 bases). Germline V gene data show CDR1 as SGHTA and CDR2 as FQGTGA. Trimming took 2 bases from V and 4 from J, leaving 8 bases between them. The CDR3 runs to 13 residues. CDR3 loop: CASSLRQLETQYF. DNA of the CDR3: TGTGCCAGCAGCTTACGACAGCTAGAGACCCAGTACTTC.

V is TRBV4-3 and J is TRBJ1-2; TRBD1 is a possible D gene (6 bases). V lost 5 bases, J lost 2 bases, and 15 bases lay in between. The CDR3 is 15 residues long. The germline V gene has CDR1 LGHNA and CDR2 YSLEER. The CDR3 DNA is TGCGCCAGCAGCGCCCGAGGGGGTGGAAACTATGGCTACACCTTC. Encoded protein: CASSARGGGNYGYTF.

V gene TRBV20-1 combines with J gene TRBJ2-1; D not resolved. With 5 bases removed from V and 6 bases from J, the gap between germline ends came to 11 bases. CDR1 DFQATT and CDR2 SNEGSKA come from the germline V gene (reference sequence). This CDR3 is built from 12 residues. DNA for the CDR3: TGCAGTGCTCTGGCGTCCCTCAATGAGCAGTTCTTC. It translates to CSALASLNEQFF.

This chain links TRBV5-1 with TRBJ2-7, with unresolved D. The V end was cut by 0 bases, the J end by 7 bases, with 8 bases between. The CDR3 sequence is 12 residues long. CDR1 and CDR2 from the germline V gene are SGHRS and YFSETQ. CDR3 sequence (DNA): TGCGCCAGCAGCTTGGAAGGATGGGAGCAGTACTTC. Translating it yields CASSLEGWEQYF.

As concerns this clonotype: One end of the junction is discordant with germline, which a read error may explain. This sequence joins TRBV7-2 and TRBJ1-5, with D possibly being TRBD1 (5 bases). This CDR3 contains 15 residues. Germline CDR1 SGHTA, CDR2 FQGNSA. The CDR3 loop reads CASSLVRDSNQPQHF. The CDR3 DNA reads TGTGCCAGCAGTTTAGTCAGGGATAGCAATCAGCCCCAGCATTTT.

The V and J genes are TRBV5-5 and TRBJ2-7; 11 nucleotides agree with TRBD1. Looked up from germline, CDR1 is SGHKS and CDR2 is YYEKEE (reference sequence). This CDR3 is 15 amino acids long. V trimming: 7 bases; J trimming: 4 bases; junction bases outside the gene matches: 10. CDR3 amino acids: CASGAGQGAQYEQYF. The DNA of the CDR3 is TGTGCCAGCGGCGCCGGACAGGGGGCGCAGTACGAGCAGTACTTC. The entire variable domain, with the rest obtained from reference TRBV5-5 and TRBJ2-7, is as follows: DAGVTQSPTHLIKTRGQQVTLRCSPISGHKSVSWYQQVLGQGPQFIFQYYEKEERGRGNFPDRFSARQFPNYSSELNVNALLLGDSALYLCASGAGQGAQYEQYFGPGTRLTVT.

J is TRBJ2-3 and V is TRBV6-1; D is possibly TRBD2 (7 bases). The CDR3 covers 16 residues. The germline V and J ends were trimmed by 7 bases and 3 bases, with 20 bases remaining between them. Looked up from germline, CDR1 is MNHNS and CDR2 is SASEGT. CDR3 sequence: CASTPWGGRDTDTQYF. As DNA, the CDR3 is TGTGCCAGCACACCGTGGGGGGGGCGTGATACAGATACGCAGTATTTT.

The chain links TRBV27 to TRBJ2-5; D tentatively fits TRBD1 or TRBD2 (5 bases each). Between the trimmed V and J ends, which lost 8 bases and 2 bases, there was a span of 15 bases. The CDR3 consists of 14 residues. Germline CDR1 MNHEY, CDR2 SMNVEV (reference sequence). This CDR3 is CASAGGGPQETQYF. The DNA for the CDR3 is TGTGCCAGCGCTGGTGGGGGTCCTCAAGAGACCCAGTACTTC.

This rearrangement joins TRBV2 to TRBJ1-3; a weak D match, TRBD1 (5 bases). Germline-derived CDR1 and CDR2 are SNHLY and FYNNEI. This CDR3 region has 15 residues. V lost 3 bases, J lost 4 bases, and 13 bases lay in between. The CDR3, as DNA: TGTGCCAGCAGTGACCGGGACGGGTCCGGAAACACCATATATTTT. Translation: CASSDRDGSGNTIYF. The full variable domain, completed using reference TRBV2 and TRBJ1-3, is EPEVTQTPSHQVTQMGQEVILRCVPISNHLYFYWYRQILGQKVEFLVSFYNNEISEKSEIFDDQFSVERPDGSNFTLKIRSTKLEDSAMYFCASSDRDGSGNTIYFGEGSWLTVV.

The CDR3 bases are TGTGCCAGCAGTTTAGCGCCGGATCTAGACTCTGGGGCCAACGTCCTGACTTTC. As protein: CASSLAPDLDSGANVLTF. The V gene is TRBV12-3 or TRBV12-4, the J gene TRBJ2-6; no firm D call. V lost 0 bases and J 0 bases, leaving 12 bases between the germline ends. The CDR3 has 18 residues.